The clone carrying this TCR beta chain was counted ten times or more. TCRdb used MiXCR to reprocess the PCR reads, holding one entry per CDR3 protein. This repertoire shows 600,000 to 650,000 distinct CDR3 sequences, around 20% found once; its top ten account for roughly 0.85%. The CDR3 is 17 amino acids. V lost 4 bases, J lost 7 bases, and 9 bases stayed unmatched. CDR1 SGHTA and CDR2 FQGTGA come from the germline V gene. This record comes from a study of molecular identifiers for immune sequencing clone quantification. This sequence was found in a human donor in good health. Some libraries in this study had Jurkat cell RNA spiked in. This sequence joins TRBV7-3 and TRBJ2-1; 14 bases match TRBD2. The sequenced material came from naive CD8+ T cells from blood, with Jurkat cell RNA spiked in. The subset denotes: FACS-sorted CD8+CD4-CCR7+CD45RA+ naive T cells. The CDR3 region has the DNA TGTGCCAGCAGCTCCTTCGGGGGACTAGCGGGAGCTAATGAGCAGTTCTTC. Translation gives CASSSFGGLAGANEQFF.